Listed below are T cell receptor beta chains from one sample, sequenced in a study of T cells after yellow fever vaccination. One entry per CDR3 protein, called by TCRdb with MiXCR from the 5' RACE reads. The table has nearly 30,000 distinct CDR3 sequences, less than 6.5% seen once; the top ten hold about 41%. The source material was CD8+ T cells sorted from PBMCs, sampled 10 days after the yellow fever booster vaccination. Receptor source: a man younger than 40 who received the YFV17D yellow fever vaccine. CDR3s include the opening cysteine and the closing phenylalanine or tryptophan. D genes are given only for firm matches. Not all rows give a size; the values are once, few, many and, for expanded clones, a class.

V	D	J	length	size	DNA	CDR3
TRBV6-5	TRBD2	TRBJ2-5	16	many	TGTGCCAGCAGTTACAAAGGACTAGCCGCTCAAGAGACCCAGTACTTC	CASSYKGLAAQETQYF
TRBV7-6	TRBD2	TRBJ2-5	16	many	TGTGCCAGCAGCTTCCGAGTAGCGGGACTCGAAGAGACCCAGTACTTC	CASSFRVAGLEETQYF
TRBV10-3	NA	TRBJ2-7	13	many	TGTGCCACCCAGGACAGTCTGCCCTACGAGCAGTACTTC	CATQDSLPYEQYF
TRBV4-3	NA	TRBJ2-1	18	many	TGCGCCAGCAGCCGTGCGGAGGCTGCTTGGGCCCAAGGGGATGAGCAGTTCTTC	CASSRAEAAWAQGDEQFF
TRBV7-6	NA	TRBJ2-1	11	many	TGTGCCAGCAGCGCTTACAATGAGCAGTTCTTC	CASSAYNEQFF
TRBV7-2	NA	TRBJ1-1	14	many	TGTGCCAGCAGCTTAGATCCAGGGGCCCCTGAAGCTTTCTTT	CASSLDPGAPEAFF
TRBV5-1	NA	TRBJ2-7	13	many	TGCGCCAGCCGCGGGGCATCAGGCTACGAGCAGTACTTC	CASRGASGYEQYF
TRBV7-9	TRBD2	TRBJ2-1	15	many	TGTGCCAGCAGCTTCTTAGCGGGAGCCCTCAATGAGCAGTTCTTC	CASSFLAGALNEQFF
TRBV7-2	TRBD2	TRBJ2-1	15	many	TGTGCCAGCAGCTCAGGACTAGCGGGAGCGAGTGAGCAGTTCTTC	CASSSGLAGASEQFF
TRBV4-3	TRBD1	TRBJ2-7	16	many	TGCGCCAGCAGCCAAGGCACCGGGACAGCCTCCTACGAGCAGTACTTC	CASSQGTGTASYEQYF
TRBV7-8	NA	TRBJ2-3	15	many	TGTGCCAGCAGCCGTACAGGGACCACTTCAGATACGCAGTATTTT	CASSRTGTTSDTQYF
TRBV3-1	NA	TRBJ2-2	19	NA	TGTGCCATCAGTCCCGCTAGTGGCTTAGGTTACAAGAACACCGGGGAGCTGTTTTTT	CAISPASGLGYKNTGELFF
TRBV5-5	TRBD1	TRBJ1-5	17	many	TGTGCCAGCAGCTCCCTAGTCTTGACAGGGGGCCATCAGCCCCAGCATTTT	CASSSLVLTGGHQPQHF
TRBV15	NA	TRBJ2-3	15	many	TGTGCCACCAGCAGAGAAGGGACAAACACAGATACGCAGTATTTT	CATSREGTNTDTQYF